The sequence of this T cell receptor beta chain was determined in a study of blood T cell repertoires in COVID-19. Study summary: There were acute and convalescent COVID-19 samples, and they came from the United States, Italy and Spain.

Per the original methods: The assay estimated nucleated cells by amplifying reference gene primers. Clones were read by immunoSEQ multiplex PCR, and TCRdb kept only the in-frame ones, dropping some. V, J and clone size reflect that table, while D and trimming were determined from the DNA. This table holds roughly 420,000 clones, roughly 90% found once. This clone was seen only a few times. CDR3 length: 15 amino acids. V shed 5 bases, J shed 5 bases, and the junction held 11 bases outside the gene matches. Germline values: CDR1 SGHRS, CDR2 YFSETQ. Adults between roughly 18 and 95 years of age took part from 20 to 25 US areas. Cohorts were assigned according to the clinical history that participants reported.

The receptor was derived from a woman aged 25 to 39 with acute COVID-19. The chain is built from TRBV5-1 and TRBJ1-2; TRBD1 matches 8 bases. Sequencing was done on a sample of PBMCs or T cells enriched from blood (not recorded which). The CDR3, as DNA: TGCGCCAGCAGAGCCGGGACAGGCCAAGGGTATGGCTACACCTTC. It yields the protein CASRAGTGQGYGYTF.